This T cell receptor beta chain derives from a study of CD8 T cells in ankylosing spondylitis. A single record per CDR3 protein comes from TCRdb applying MiXCR to the 5' RACE reads. The sample yields hundreds of thousands of distinct CDR3 sequences, about 9.1% seen once. Looked up from germline, CDR1 is SGHRS and CDR2 is YFSETQ. Trimming cost V 0 bases and J 1 base; bases outside gene matches: 4. CDR3 length: 16 amino acids. This clonotype was observed at least ten times. The V and J genes are TRBV5-1 and TRBJ2-3; 8 bases are a match to TRBD2. This TCR came from a male donor with ankylosing spondylitis or in good health (not recorded which). The sample comprised blood, either unsorted or a sorted T cell fraction (not recorded which). CDR3 amino acids: CASSLGLAIGTDTQYF. CDR3 bases: TGCGCCAGCAGCTTGGGACTAGCGATAGGCACAGATACGCAGTATTTT.